The 19 T cell receptor beta chains below were found in one sample sequenced in a study of Ad26.COV2.S vaccination and SARS-CoV-2 variants. Profiled with immunoSEQ multiplex PCR; TCRdb holds only in-frame clones, not every one. The table shows 400,000 to 450,000 clones, with approximately 90% occurring only once. Treatment here: 15 to 20 received Ad26.COV2.S at low or high dose, single or two shots; 5 received placebo; per-sample allocation not given. Each sample was drawn 63 days after the first injection (of vaccine or placebo). Sequences were derived from peripheral blood, sampled in a trial of Ad26.COV2.S vaccine versus placebo. The origin of the receptors is a person aged 18-60 years who received the Ad26.COV2.S COVID-19 vaccine or a placebo.

This clone has only a few counts. The CDR3 sequence is CASSLAGSVGTQYF. CDR3 DNA: TGTGCCAGCAGCTTGGCTGGGAGCGTCGGTACGCAGTATTTT. This chain connects TRBV5-8 to TRBJ2-3; the D gene is possibly TRBD2 (5 bases). V was shortened by 0 bases and J by 8 bases, with 13 bases between the two germline ends. Per the germline V gene, CDR1 is SGHTS and CDR2 is YDEGEE. The CDR3 loop spans 14 amino acids. The complete variable domain, with remaining parts taken from reference TRBV5-8 and TRBJ2-3, reads EAGVTQSPTHLIKTRGQQATLRCSPISGHTSVYWYQQALGLGLQFLLWYDEGEERNRGNFPPRFSGRQFPNYSSELNVNALELEDSALYLCASSLAGSVGTQYFGPGTRLTVL.

V is TRBV12-3 or TRBV12-4 and J is TRBJ2-3; unclear D gene. This CDR3 region has 12 residues. The V end was cut by 4 bases, the J end by 4 bases, with 6 bases between. As DNA, the CDR3 is TGTGCCAGCAGTTCAGGTTCAGATACGCAGTATTTT. Translating it yields CASSSGSDTQYF.

CDR3 sequence: CASSLGTGSGLTNTEAFF. The CDR3 DNA sequence: TGCGCCAGCAGCTTGGGAACAGGGAGTGGACTTACGAACACTGAAGCTTTCTTT. This rearrangement joins TRBV5-1 to TRBJ1-1; D may be TRBD1 (6 bases). CDR1 is SGHRS, CDR2 YFSETQ, per germline. The ends were cut back, 0 bases at V and 1 base at J, with 19 bases in the middle. The length of the CDR3 is 18 residues.

This chain joins TRBV21-1 and TRBJ2-1; the tabulated D call, TRBD1, remains unverified against the DNA. TRBV21-1 is termed a pseudogene. This CDR3 has 16 residues. CDR3 region: CASSHPSTGPYNEQFF. The CDR3 coding sequence is TGTGCCAGCAGCCATCCCTCGACAGGGCCCTACAATGAGCAGTTCTTC.

The rearrangement uses TRBV6-5 and TRBJ1-4; D not certain. The CDR3 runs to 16 residues. V was trimmed by 4 bases and J by 2 bases, leaving 14 bases between them. The germline V gene has CDR1 MNHEY and CDR2 SVGAGI. The CDR3 region has the DNA TGTGCCAGCAGTTTTGGCACCCGCGGGACTAATGAAAAACTGTTTTTT. This codes for CASSFGTRGTNEKLFF.

This clone occurred once. V gene TRBV4-3 combines with J gene TRBJ2-1; D is possibly TRBD1 or TRBD2 (5 bases each). The V end was cut by 1 base, the J end by 9 bases, with 10 bases between. Germline values: CDR1 LGHNA, CDR2 YSLEER. CDR3 length: 13 residues. The CDR3 is CASSQAPGPEQFF. The CDR3 nucleotides are TGCGCCAGCAGCCAAGCTCCGGGACCTGAGCAGTTCTTC.

The rearrangement uses TRBV28 and TRBJ1-5; D remains unclear. V dropped 10 bases and J dropped 6 bases, with 16 bases sitting between them. This CDR3 is 13 amino acids long. The germline CDR1 and CDR2 sequences are MDHEN and SYDVKM. This CDR3 reads CAIRTSRSQPQHF. The CDR3, as DNA: TGTGCCATCAGGACCTCCCGTAGTCAGCCCCAGCATTTT. Looking up the rest from reference TRBV28 and TRBJ1-5 gives the full variable domain: DVKVTQSSRYLVKRTGEKVFLECVQDMDHENMFWYRQDPGLGLRLIYFSYDVKMKEKGDIPEGYSVSREKKERFSLILESASTNQTSMYLCAIRTSRSQPQHFGDGTRLSIL.

The chain recombines TRBV19 with TRBJ2-5, with 14 bases identical to TRBD2. The CDR3 is made up of 16 amino acids. The V and J ends lost 5 bases and 4 bases, in that order; junction bases with no gene match: 6. CDR1 and CDR2 from the germline V gene are LNHDA and SQIVND (reference sequence). CDR3 DNA: TGTGCCAGTAGTGAGACTAGCGGGAGGGCCCGAGAGACCCAGTACTTC. It yields the protein CASSETSGRARETQYF.

J is TRBJ1-6 and V is TRBV4-1, with D perhaps TRBD1 (5 bases). Trimming removed 4 bases at V and 10 bases at J, with 14 bases between. The CDR3 consists of 14 residues. From germline, CDR1 is MGHRA and CDR2 YSYEKL. CDR3 nucleotide sequence: TGCGCCAGCAGCCCTCCCGACAGTGGGTCACCCCTCCACTTT. Its protein is CASSPPDSGSPLHF.

The chain is built from TRBV27 and TRBJ2-1; 7 nucleotides align to TRBD1. Germline lookup yields CDR1 MNHEY and CDR2 SMNVEV (reference sequence). Losses at the gene ends were 5 bases for V and 2 bases for J; bases not matched to a gene: 9. The CDR3 runs 16 residues. CDR3 residues: CASSAYPGQPYNEQFF. The CDR3 coding sequence is TGTGCCAGCAGTGCGTATCCGGGACAGCCCTACAATGAGCAGTTCTTC.

The rearrangement joins TRBV27 to TRBJ2-2; weak D call: TRBD2 (5 bases). In germline, CDR1 is MNHEY, CDR2 SMNVEV (reference sequence). Trimming took 5 bases from V and 8 from J, leaving 9 bases between them. The CDR3 has 12 residues. The CDR3 bases are TGTGCCAGCAGTCCGGACTTGGGGGAGCTGTTTTTT. Protein product: CASSPDLGELFF.

This clone came up once. The rearrangement links TRBV4-1 to TRBJ1-6; 7 bases are a match to TRBD1. The V gene's germline CDR1 is MGHRA and CDR2 YSYEKL. The ends lost 0 bases at V and 1 base at J; junction bases unmatched: 6. The CDR3 sequence is 18 residues long. The DNA of the CDR3 is TGCGCCAGCAGCCAAGATGGAGAGGGGGCTTCCTATAATTCACCCCTCCACTTT. It is translated as CASSQDGEGASYNSPLHF.

This sequence joins TRBV7-9 and TRBJ1-6; possible D gene TRBD1, 6 bases. Germline loops: CDR1 SEHNR, CDR2 FQNEAQ (reference sequence). The CDR3 extends over 12 amino acids. The V and J ends lost 5 bases and 8 bases respectively, with 7 bases between them. This CDR3 reads CASSRTDSPLHF. The CDR3 region has the DNA TGTGCCAGCAGCAGGACAGATTCACCCCTCCACTTT. Full variable domain (remainder filled in from reference TRBV7-9 and TRBJ1-6): DTGVSQNPRHKITKRGQNVTFRCDPISEHNRLYWYRQTLGQGPEFLTYFQNEAQLEKSRLLSDRFSAERPKGSFSTLEIQRTEQGDSAMYLCASSRTDSPLHFGNGTRLTVT.

In its sample, this clone was seen once. The gene calls are TRBV7-2 and TRBJ1-1; 9 bases are shared with TRBD1. The CDR3 length is 15 residues. CDR1 SGHTA and CDR2 FQGNSA come from the germline V gene. Germline trimming cut 1 base from V and 1 base from J; bases unmatched to any gene: 1. CDR3 sequence reads: CASSLGGQGNTEAFF. The CDR3 DNA sequence: TGTGCCAGCAGCTTAGGGGGACAGGGGAACACTGAAGCTTTCTTT.

The rearrangement uses TRBV29-1 and TRBJ2-7; possibly TRBD2 for D (5 bases). The CDR3 runs to 10 residues. V was cut by 4 bases and J by 9 bases, with 10 bases left in between. Germline lookup yields CDR1 SQVTM and CDR2 ANQGSEA. This CDR3 reads CSVVDSGQYF. CDR3 nucleotides: TGCAGCGTTGTGGACTCTGGGCAGTACTTC.

This rearrangement joins TRBV11-2 to TRBJ2-1, with 13 bases aligning to TRBD2. Germline CDR1 reads SGHAT; CDR2 reads FQNNGV. CDR3 length equals 19 residues. Losses at the gene ends were 5 bases for V and 0 bases for J; bases not matched to a gene: 10. CDR3 nucleotides: TGTGCCAGCAGCCCGGGACTAGCGGGAACCATGAGCTCCTACAATGAGCAGTTCTTC. Amino acids: CASSPGLAGTMSSYNEQFF.

The chain carries TRBV6-2 or TRBV6-3 and TRBJ1-3; 9 bases map to TRBD1. Germline CDR1 is MNHEY and CDR2 is SVGEGT. This CDR3 is 14 amino acids long. V lost 6 bases to trimming and J lost 8 bases; unmatched junction nucleotides: 8. CDR3 amino acids: CASSDKGQGDTIYF. CDR3 bases: TGTGCCAGCAGCGATAAGGGACAGGGAGACACCATATATTTT.

This rearrangement joins TRBV15 to TRBJ2-1; D is unresolved. Trimming cost V 1 base and J 5 bases, with 30 bases left between them. Germline V lookup: CDR1 LNHNV, CDR2 YYDKDF (reference sequence). This CDR3 has 21 residues. CDR3 sequence: CATSRGPRESLKKIGNNEQFF. The CDR3 DNA reads TGTGCCACCAGCAGAGGCCCACGTGAATCCCTCAAAAAGATAGGGAACAATGAGCAGTTCTTC.

In the case of this clone: The sample has other DNA sequences that encode this CDR3 too. V usage is TRBV20-1 and J usage is TRBJ2-7; the D is unclear. Germline loops: CDR1 DFQATT, CDR2 SNEGSKA (reference sequence). CDR3 length equals 11 residues. Trimming took off 3 bases at V and 7 bases at J, with 10 bases between the two ends. The CDR3: CSARNIYEQYF. CDR3 nucleotides: TGCAGTGCTAGGAATATATATGAGCAGTACTTC.